The following is a T cell receptor (beta chain) sequence with its context. Its specificity is unknown. A read error may account for a junction end that differs from germline. From RNA transcripts, TCR beta CDR3 regions were amplified. With the HTBI primer set, the TCR CDR3 went through a first round of RT-PCR. TCRdb re-analysed the multiplex PCR reads in MiXCR, keeping a single row per CDR3 protein. The sample has some 370,000 distinct CDR3 sequences, about 17% seen once. This CDR3 contains 16 residues. Germline V gives CDR1 SGHRS, CDR2 YFSETQ. The data are from a study of T cells in Graves' hyperthyroidism and ophthalmopathy. Findings of the study overall: The majority of expanded thyroid clonotypes above 0.001 also appeared in blood.

Sequencing input: blood. The chain joins TRBV5-1 to TRBJ2-5; 13 positions match TRBD2. This TCR came from a woman in her twenties or thirties with Graves' hyperthyroidism that later progressed to Graves' ophthalmopathy. CDR3 residues: CASSLGGLAGQETQCF. The CDR3 bases are TGCGCCAGCAGCTTGGGGGGACTAGCGGGACAAGAGACCCAGTGCTTC. Variable domain in full (rest from reference TRBV5-1 and TRBJ2-5): KAGVTQTPRYLIKTRGQQVTLSCSPISGHRSVSWYQQTPGQGLQFLFEYFSETQRNKGNFPGRFSGRQFSNSRSEMNVSTLELGDSALYLCASSLGGLAGQETQCFGPGTRLLVL.